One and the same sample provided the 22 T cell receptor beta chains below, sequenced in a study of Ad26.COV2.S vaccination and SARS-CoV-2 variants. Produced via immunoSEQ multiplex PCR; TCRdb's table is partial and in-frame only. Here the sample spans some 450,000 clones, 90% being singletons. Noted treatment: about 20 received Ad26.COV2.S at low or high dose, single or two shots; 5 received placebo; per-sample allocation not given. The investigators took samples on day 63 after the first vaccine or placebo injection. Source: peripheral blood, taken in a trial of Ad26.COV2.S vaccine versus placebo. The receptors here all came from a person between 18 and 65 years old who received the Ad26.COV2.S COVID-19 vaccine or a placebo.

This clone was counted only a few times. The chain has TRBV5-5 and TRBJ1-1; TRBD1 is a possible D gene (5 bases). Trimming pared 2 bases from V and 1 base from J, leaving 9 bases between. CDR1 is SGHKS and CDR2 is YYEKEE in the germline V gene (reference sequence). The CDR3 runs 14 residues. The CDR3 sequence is CASSFDGGNTEAFF. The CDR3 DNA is TGTGCCAGCAGCTTCGACGGGGGGAACACTGAAGCTTTCTTT.

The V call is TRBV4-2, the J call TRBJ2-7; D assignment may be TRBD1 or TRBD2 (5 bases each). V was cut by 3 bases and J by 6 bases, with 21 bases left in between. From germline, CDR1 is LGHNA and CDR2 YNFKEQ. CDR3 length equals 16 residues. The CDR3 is CASSQTTGEGTGEQYF. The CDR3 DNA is TGTGCCAGCAGCCAGACCACTGGAGAGGGGACGGGCGAGCAGTACTTC.

The CDR3 sequence: CASGRNYNEQFF. CDR3 in DNA: TGTGCCAGCGGGAGGAACTACAATGAGCAGTTCTTC. The chain has TRBV19 and TRBJ2-1, with 7 bases fitting TRBD2. This CDR3 is 12 amino acids long. CDR1 and CDR2 (germline): LNHDA, SQIVND (reference sequence). Unmatched junction bases numbered 2, after V lost 9 bases and J lost 3 bases.

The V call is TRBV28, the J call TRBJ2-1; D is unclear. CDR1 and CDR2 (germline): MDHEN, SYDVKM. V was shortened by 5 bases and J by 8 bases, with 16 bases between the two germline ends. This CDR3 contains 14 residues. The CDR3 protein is CASSTLTLSYEQFF. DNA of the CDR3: TGTGCCAGCAGTACGCTGACCCTTAGCTATGAGCAGTTCTTC.

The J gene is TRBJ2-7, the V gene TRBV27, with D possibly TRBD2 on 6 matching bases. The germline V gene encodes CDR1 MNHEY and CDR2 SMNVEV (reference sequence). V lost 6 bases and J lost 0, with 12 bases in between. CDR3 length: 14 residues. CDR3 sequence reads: CASSLAAHSYEQYF. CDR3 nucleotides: TGTGCCAGCAGCTTAGCGGCCCACTCCTACGAGCAGTACTTC.

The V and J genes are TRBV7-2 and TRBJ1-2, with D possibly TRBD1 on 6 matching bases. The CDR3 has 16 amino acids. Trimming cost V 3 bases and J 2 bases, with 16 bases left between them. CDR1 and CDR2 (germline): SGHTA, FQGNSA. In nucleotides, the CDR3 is TGTGCCAGCAGCTTCCGGGGCAGGGGTGGAAACTATGGCTACACCTTC. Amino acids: CASSFRGRGGNYGYTF.

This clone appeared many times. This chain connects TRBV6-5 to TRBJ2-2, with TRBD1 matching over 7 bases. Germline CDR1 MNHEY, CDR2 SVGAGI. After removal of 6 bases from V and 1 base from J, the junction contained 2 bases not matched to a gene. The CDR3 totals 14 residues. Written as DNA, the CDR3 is TGTGCCAGCAGAAGGACAGGGAACACCGGGGAGCTGTTTTTT. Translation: CASRRTGNTGELFF.

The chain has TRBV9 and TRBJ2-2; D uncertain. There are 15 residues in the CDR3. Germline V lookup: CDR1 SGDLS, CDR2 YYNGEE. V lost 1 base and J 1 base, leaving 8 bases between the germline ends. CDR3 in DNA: TGTGCCAGCAGCGTATCAGAGCGGAACACCGGGGAGCTGTTTTTT. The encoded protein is CASSVSERNTGELFF.

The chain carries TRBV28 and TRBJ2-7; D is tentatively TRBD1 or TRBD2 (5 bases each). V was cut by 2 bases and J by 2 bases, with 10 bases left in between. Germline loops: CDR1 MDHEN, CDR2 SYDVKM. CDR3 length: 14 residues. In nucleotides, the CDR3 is TGTGCCAGCAGTTTAGGGGGTATCCCCTACGAGCAGTACTTC. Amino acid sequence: CASSLGGIPYEQYF.

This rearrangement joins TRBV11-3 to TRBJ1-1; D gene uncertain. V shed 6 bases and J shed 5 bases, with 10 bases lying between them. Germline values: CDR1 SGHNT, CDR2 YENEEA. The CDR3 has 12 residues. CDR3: CASRGLETEAFF. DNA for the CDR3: TGTGCCAGCAGAGGTCTGGAAACTGAAGCTTTCTTT.

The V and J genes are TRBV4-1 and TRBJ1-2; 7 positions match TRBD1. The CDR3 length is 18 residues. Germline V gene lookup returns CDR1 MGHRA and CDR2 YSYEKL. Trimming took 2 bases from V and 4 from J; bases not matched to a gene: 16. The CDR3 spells CASSQFGDSGVGGYGYTF. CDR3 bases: TGCGCCAGCAGCCAATTCGGGGACAGCGGCGTGGGTGGCTATGGCTACACCTTC.

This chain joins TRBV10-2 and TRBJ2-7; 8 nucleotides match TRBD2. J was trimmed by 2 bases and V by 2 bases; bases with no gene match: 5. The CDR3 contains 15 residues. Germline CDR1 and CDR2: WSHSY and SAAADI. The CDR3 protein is CASSEAAGGAYEQYF. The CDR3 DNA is TGCGCCAGCAGTGAGGCTGCGGGAGGCGCCTACGAGCAGTACTTC.

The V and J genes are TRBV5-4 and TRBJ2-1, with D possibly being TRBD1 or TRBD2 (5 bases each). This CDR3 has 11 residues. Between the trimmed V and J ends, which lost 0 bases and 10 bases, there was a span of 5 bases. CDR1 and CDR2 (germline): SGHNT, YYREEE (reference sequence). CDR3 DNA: TGTGCCAGCAGCTTGGGGGGGGAGCAGTTCTTC. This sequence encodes CASSLGGEQFF. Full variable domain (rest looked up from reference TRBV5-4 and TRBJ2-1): ETGVTQSPTHLIKTRGQQVTLRCSSQSGHNTVSWYQQALGQGPQFIFQYYREEENGRGNFPPRFSGLQFPNYSSELNVNALELDDSALYLCASSLGGEQFFGPGTRLTVL.

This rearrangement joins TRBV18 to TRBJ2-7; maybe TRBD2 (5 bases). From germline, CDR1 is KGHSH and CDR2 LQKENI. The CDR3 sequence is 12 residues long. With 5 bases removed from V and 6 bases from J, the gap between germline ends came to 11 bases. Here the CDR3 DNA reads TGTGCCAGCTCATCTCCTAGCTCCGAGCAGTACTTC. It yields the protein CASSSPSSEQYF. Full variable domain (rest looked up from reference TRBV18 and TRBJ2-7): NAGVMQNPRHLVRRRGQEARLRCSPMKGHSHVYWYRQLPEEGLKFMVYLQKENIIDESGMPKERFSAEFPKEGPSILRIQQVVRGDSAAYFCASSSPSSEQYFGPGTRLTVT.

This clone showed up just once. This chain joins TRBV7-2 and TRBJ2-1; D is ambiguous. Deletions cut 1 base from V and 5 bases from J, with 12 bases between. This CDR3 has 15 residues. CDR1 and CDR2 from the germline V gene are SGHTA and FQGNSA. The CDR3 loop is CASSLEFGEHNEQFF. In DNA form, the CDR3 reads TGTGCCAGCAGCTTAGAATTCGGCGAACACAATGAGCAGTTCTTC.

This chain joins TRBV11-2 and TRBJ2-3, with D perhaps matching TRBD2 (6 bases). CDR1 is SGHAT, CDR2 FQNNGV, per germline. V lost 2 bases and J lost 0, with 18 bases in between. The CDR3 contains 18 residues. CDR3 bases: TGTGCCAGCAGCTTAACGTCGCTAGCGTCACGAAGCACAGATACGCAGTATTTT. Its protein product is CASSLTSLASRSTDTQYF.

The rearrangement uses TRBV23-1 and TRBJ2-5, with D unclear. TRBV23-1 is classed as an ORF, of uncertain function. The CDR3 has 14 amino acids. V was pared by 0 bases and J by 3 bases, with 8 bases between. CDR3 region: CASSQSVAEETQYF. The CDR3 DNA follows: TGCGCCAGCAGTCAATCGGTGGCAGAAGAGACCCAGTACTTC.

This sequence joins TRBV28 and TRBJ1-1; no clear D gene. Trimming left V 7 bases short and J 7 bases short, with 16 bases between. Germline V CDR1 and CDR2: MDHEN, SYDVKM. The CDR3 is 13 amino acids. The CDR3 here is CASNLAGRSEAFF. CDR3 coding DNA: TGTGCCAGCAACCTCGCCGGACGGAGTGAAGCTTTCTTT.

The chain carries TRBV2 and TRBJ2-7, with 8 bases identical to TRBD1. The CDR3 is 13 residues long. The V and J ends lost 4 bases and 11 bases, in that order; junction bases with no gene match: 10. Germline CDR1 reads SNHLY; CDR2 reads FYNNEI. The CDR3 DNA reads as TGTGCCAGCAGTGCTTCAGGGGGCCGCCCCGAGTACTTC. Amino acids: CASSASGGRPEYF.

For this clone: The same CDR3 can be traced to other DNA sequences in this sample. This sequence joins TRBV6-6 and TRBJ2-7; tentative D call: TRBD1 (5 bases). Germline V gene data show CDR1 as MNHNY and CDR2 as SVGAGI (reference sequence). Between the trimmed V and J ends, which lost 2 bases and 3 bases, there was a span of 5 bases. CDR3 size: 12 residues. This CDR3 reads CASSYRGYEQYF. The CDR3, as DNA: TGTGCCAGCAGTTACAGGGGCTACGAGCAGTACTTC.

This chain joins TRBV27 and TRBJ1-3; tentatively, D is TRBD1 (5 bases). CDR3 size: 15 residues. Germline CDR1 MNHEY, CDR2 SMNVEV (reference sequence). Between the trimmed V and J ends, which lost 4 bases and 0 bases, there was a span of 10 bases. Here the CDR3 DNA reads TGTGCCAGCAGTTCATCCAGGGTCTCTGGAAACACCATATATTTT. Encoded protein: CASSSSRVSGNTIYF.

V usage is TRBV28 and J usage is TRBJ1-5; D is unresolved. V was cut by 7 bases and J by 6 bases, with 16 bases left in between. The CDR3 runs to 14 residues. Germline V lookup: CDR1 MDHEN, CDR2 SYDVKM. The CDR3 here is CASTSNGVVQPQHF. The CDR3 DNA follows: TGTGCCAGCACCTCGAACGGGGTGGTTCAGCCCCAGCATTTT.